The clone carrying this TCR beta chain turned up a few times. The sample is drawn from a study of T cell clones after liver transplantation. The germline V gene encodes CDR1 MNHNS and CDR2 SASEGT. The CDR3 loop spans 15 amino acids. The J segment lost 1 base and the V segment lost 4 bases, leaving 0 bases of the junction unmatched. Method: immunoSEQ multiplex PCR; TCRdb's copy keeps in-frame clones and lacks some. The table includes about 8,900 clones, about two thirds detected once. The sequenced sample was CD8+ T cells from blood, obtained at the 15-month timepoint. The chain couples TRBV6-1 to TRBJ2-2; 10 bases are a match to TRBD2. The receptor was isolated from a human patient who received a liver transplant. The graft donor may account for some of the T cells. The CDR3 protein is CASSGLAGNTGELFF. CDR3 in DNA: TGTGCCAGCAGTGGACTAGCGGGGAACACCGGGGAGCTGTTTTTT.